This TCR beta chain was sequenced for a study of Ad26.COV2.S vaccination and SARS-CoV-2 variants. Study-level information: Donor participated within the Ad26.COV2.S arm of the COV1001 trial. Ad26.COV2.S given intramuscularly, once or twice 56 days apart.

The treatment here: some 19 received Ad26.COV2.S at low or high dose, single or two shots; roughly five received placebo; per-sample allocation not given. Sampling occurred on day 63 after the first vaccine or placebo injection. Libraries were prepared by immunoSEQ multiplex PCR; TCRdb keeps only in-frame clonotypes and omits some of them. The top ten clones hold 4.3% of a sample with a few hundred thousand clones, 90% of them seen once. Germline-derived CDR1 and CDR2 are LNHDA and SQIVND (reference sequence). V was pared by 1 base and J by 2 bases, with 9 bases between. The CDR3 sequence is 14 residues long.

This material consisted of peripheral blood, taken in a trial of Ad26.COV2.S vaccine versus placebo. The sequence was obtained from a person aged 18-65 years who received the Ad26.COV2.S COVID-19 vaccine or a placebo. This rearrangement joins TRBV19 to TRBJ2-7, with D tentatively TRBD2 (6 bases). The CDR3 sequence: CASSIVGGAYEQYF. The CDR3 nucleotides read TGTGCCAGTAGTATAGTCGGGGGAGCCTACGAGCAGTACTTC.